These 3 T cell receptor beta chains were sequenced from one sample in a study of T cells in Graves' hyperthyroidism and ophthalmopathy. TCR beta CDR3 regions were amplified from RNA. The TCR CDR3 first-round RT-PCR relied on the HTBI primer set. Each CDR3 protein gets one entry after TCRdb re-called the multiplex PCR reads with MiXCR. Counted here are roughly 500,000 distinct CDR3 sequences, around 50% occurring once; the ten biggest clones make up 44%. The specimen sequenced was peripheral blood or thyroid tissue (not recorded which). These receptor sequences come from an adult woman with Graves' disease, either hyperthyroidism or ophthalmopathy (not recorded which).

This clonotype has a handful of counts. The genes are TRBV2 and TRBJ2-7; 9 bases align to TRBD2. The CDR3 is 15 residues long. From germline, CDR1 is SNHLY and CDR2 FYNNEI. The ends lost 2 bases at V and 3 bases at J; junction bases unmatched: 5. The CDR3 loop is CASSEPRAGGYEQYF. The CDR3 nucleotides are TGTGCCAGCAGTGAACCGAGAGCGGGAGGCTACGAGCAGTACTTC.

This clonotype has at least ten counts. The chain uses TRBV20-1 and TRBJ1-5; D might be TRBD1 (5 bases). This CDR3 has 15 residues. V lost 5 bases, J lost 0 bases, and 14 bases lay in between. Germline CDR1 and CDR2: DFQATT and SNEGSKA (reference sequence). The CDR3 sequence is CSALAGAYSNQPQHF. The CDR3 coding sequence is TGCAGTGCTTTGGCCGGGGCTTATAGCAATCAGCCCCAGCATTTT.

This chain connects TRBV10-3 to TRBJ1-4; maybe TRBD1 (6 bases). The CDR3 covers 16 residues. Germline CDR1 and CDR2: ENHRY and SYGVKD. Trimming removed 0 bases at V and 6 bases at J, with 14 bases between. The CDR3 sequence: CAISESSGTPHEKLFF. CDR3 nucleotides: TGTGCCATCAGTGAGTCTTCCGGGACACCTCATGAAAAACTGTTTTTT.